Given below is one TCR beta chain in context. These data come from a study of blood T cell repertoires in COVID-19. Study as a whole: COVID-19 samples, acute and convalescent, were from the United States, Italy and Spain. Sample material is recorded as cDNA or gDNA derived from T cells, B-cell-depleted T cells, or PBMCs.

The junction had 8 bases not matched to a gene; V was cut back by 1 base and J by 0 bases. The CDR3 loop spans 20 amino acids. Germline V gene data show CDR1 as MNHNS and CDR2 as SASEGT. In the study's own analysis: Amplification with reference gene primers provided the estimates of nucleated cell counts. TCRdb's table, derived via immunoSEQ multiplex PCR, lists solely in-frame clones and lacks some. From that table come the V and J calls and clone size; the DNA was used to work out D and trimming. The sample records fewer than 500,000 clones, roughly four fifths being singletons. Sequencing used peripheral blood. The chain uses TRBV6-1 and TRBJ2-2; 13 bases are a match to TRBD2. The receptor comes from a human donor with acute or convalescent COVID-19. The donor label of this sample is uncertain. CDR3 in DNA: TGTGCCAGCAGTGAAGTAAAGACTAGCGGGAGGAAGGCGAACACCGGGGAGCTGTTTTTT. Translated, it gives CASSEVKTSGRKANTGELFF.